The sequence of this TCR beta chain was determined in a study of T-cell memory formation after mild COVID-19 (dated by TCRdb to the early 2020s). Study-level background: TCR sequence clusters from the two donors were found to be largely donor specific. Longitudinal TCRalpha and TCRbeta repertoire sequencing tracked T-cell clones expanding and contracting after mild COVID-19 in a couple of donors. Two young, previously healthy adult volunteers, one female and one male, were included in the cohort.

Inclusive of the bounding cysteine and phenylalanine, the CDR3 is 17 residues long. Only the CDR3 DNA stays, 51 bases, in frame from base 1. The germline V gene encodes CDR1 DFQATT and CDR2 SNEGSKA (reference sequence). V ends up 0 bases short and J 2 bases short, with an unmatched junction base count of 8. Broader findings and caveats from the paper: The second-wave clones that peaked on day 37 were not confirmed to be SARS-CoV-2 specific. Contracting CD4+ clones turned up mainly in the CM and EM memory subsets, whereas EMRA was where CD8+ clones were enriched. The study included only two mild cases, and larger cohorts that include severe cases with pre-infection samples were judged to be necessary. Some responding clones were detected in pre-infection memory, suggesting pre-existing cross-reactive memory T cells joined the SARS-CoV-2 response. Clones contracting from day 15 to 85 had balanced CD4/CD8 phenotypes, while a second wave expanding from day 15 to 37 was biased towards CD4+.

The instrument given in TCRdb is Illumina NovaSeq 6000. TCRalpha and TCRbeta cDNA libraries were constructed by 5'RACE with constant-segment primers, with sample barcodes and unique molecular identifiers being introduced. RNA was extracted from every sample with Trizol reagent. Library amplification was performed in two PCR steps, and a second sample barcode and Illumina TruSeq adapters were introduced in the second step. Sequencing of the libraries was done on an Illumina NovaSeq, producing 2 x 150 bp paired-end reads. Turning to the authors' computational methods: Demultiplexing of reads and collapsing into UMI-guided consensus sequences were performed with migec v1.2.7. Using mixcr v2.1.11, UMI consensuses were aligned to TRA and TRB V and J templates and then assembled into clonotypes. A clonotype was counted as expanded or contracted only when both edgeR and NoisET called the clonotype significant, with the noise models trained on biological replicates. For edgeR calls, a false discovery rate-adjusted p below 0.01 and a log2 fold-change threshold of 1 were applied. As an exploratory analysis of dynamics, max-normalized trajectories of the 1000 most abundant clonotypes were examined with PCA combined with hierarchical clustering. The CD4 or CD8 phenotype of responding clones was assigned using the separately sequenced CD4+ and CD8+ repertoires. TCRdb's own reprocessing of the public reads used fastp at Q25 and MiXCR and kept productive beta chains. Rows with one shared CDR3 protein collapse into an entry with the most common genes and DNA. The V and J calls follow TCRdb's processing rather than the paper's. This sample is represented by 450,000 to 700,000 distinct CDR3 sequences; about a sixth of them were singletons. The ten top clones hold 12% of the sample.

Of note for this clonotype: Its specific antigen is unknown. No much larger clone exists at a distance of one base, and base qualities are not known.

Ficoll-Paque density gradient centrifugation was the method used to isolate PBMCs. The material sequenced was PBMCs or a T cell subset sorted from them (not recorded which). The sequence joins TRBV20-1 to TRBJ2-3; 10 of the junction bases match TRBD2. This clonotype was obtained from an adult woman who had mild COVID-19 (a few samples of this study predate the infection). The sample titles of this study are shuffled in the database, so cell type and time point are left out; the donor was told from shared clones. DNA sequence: TGCAGTGCTAGAGATCTTTGGCTAGCGGGGGTCACAGATACGCAGTATTTT. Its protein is CSARDLWLAGVTDTQYF.